Sequencing of this TCR beta chain was carried out in a study of T cells in Graves' hyperthyroidism and ophthalmopathy. Amplified TCR beta CDR3 regions came from RNA transcripts. With the HTBI primer set, the TCR CDR3 went through a first round of RT-PCR. Each CDR3 protein is one row after TCRdb ran MiXCR on the multiplex PCR reads. The data hold over 650,000 distinct CDR3 sequences, with 16% observed a single time. The V gene end was trimmed by 3 bases and the J gene end by 0 bases; junction bases not matched to a gene: 4. This CDR3 region has 15 residues. Per germline, CDR1 KGHSH and CDR2 LQKENI. Diagnostic decisions used clinical symptoms, serum thyroxine and TRAb, thyroid ultrasound and orbital computed tomography.

The sequenced material came from blood. The clonotype originates from a man in his late teens or twenties with Graves' hyperthyroidism. J is TRBJ1-2 and V is TRBV18; TRBD1 matches at 7 bases. CDR3 sequence (DNA): TGTGCCAGCTCACCGAGCGGACAGGCTAACTATGGCTACACCTTC. As protein: CASSPSGQANYGYTF.